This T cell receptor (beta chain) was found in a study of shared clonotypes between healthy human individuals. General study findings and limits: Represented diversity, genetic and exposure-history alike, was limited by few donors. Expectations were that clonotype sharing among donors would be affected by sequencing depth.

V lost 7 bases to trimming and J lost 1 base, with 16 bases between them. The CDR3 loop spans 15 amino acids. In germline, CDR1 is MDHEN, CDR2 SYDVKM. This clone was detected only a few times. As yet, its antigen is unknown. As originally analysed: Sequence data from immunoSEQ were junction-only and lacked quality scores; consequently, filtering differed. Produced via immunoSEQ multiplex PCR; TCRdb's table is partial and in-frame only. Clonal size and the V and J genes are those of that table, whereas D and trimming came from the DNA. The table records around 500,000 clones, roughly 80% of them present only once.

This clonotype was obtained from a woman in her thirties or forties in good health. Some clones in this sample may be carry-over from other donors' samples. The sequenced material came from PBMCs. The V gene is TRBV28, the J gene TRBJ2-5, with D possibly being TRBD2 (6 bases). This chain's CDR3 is CASTTLVGGQETQYF. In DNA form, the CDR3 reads TGTGCCAGCACCACCCTGGTCGGGGGCCAAGAGACCCAGTACTTC.